This T cell receptor (beta chain) was obtained from a study of blood T cell repertoires in COVID-19. Study at large: Some COVID-19 samples were acute and others convalescent; all came from the United States, Italy and Spain.

The CDR3 sequence is 14 residues long. The V gene lost 1 base and the J gene lost 2 bases, with 10 bases spanning the gap. Germline V gene data show CDR1 as SGHDT and CDR2 as YYEEEE. In the original processing: It was from reference gene primer amplification that nucleated cell counts were estimated. Using immunoSEQ multiplex PCR, the repertoire was profiled, and TCRdb retains in-frame clones only, with some absent. V, J and clone size are taken as reported in that table, and D and trimming were inferred from the DNA itself. The repertoire holds about 270,000 clones, with 70% to 90% as singletons. The study recruited people aged roughly 18 to 100 years across approximately 24 US areas. Participant reports of clinical history set cohort assignment.

This clonotype originated in a young woman with acute COVID-19. This chain uses TRBV5-6 with TRBJ2-7; a possible D gene is TRBD1 (6 bases). Source material: PBMCs or T cells enriched from blood (not recorded which). The CDR3 protein is CASSLIQGPYEQYF. The CDR3 DNA reads as TGTGCCAGCAGCTTGATACAGGGACCCTACGAGCAGTACTTC.